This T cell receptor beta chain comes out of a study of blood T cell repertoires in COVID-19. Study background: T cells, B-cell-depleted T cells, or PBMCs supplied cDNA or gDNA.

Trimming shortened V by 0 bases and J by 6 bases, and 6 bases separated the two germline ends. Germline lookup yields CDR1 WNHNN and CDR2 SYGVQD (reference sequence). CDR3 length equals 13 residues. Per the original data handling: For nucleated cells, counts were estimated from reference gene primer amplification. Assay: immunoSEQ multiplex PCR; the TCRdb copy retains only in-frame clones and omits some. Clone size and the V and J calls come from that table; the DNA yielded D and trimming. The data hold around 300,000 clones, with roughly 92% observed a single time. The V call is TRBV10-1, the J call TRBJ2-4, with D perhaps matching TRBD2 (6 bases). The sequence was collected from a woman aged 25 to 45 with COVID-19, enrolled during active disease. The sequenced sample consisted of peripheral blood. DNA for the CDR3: TGCGCCAGCAGTGAGTCGGGAGGAAACATTCAGTACTTC. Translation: CASSESGGNIQYF.